This T cell receptor (beta chain) came from a study of blood T cell repertoires in COVID-19. Study-wide context: The cDNA or gDNA used as material had been derived from T cells, B-cell-depleted T cells, or PBMCs.

Clones were read by immunoSEQ multiplex PCR, and TCRdb kept only the in-frame ones, dropping some. The top ten hold 11% of the sample, which has some 150,000 clones, about 90% seen once. Germline trimming cut 3 bases from V and 5 bases from J; bases unmatched to any gene: 4. Germline assignment: CDR1 KGHDR and CDR2 SFDVKD. The CDR3 loop spans 15 amino acids. The origin of this receptor is a woman aged 55-69 years with COVID-19, enrolled during active disease. The chain is built from TRBV24-1 and TRBJ2-1; TRBD2 aligns across 9 bases. The material sequenced was peripheral blood. CDR3 loop: CATSDLAGKDNEQFF. Here the CDR3 DNA reads TGTGCCACCAGTGATCTAGCGGGGAAAGACAATGAGCAGTTCTTC.